These T cell receptor beta chains were read from a single sample in a study of Ad26.COV2.S vaccination and SARS-CoV-2 variants. Assay used: immunoSEQ multiplex PCR; TCRdb lists only in-frame clones, some missing. Among some 290,000 clones listed, 85% were seen once. Sequences were derived from peripheral blood, sampled in a trial of Ad26.COV2.S vaccine versus placebo. These receptor sequences come from a person between 18 and 65 years old who received the Ad26.COV2.S COVID-19 vaccine or a placebo. Each CDR3 is given with its conserved first and last residue. A D gene is named only where the DNA matches it firmly. Where a row states a size, it is once, few, many or the class of an expanded clone; other rows omit it.

cdr3_aa cdr3_nt j_call d_call v_call clone_size
CASSLERVSYEQYF TGTGCCAGCAGTTTGGAACGGGTCTCCTACGAGCAGTACTTC TRBJ2-7 . TRBV28 once
CSVELFPGLAGGPSYTDTQYF TGCAGCGTTGAACTCTTTCCGGGACTAGCGGGGGGGCCAAGCTACACAGATACGCAGTATTTT TRBJ2-3 TRBD2 TRBV29-1 .
CASRDRQVSTDTQYF TGTGCCAGCAGGGATCGACAGGTTAGCACAGATACGCAGTATTTT TRBJ2-3 . TRBV28 .
CAGRIYEQYF TGTGCCGGGAGAATATACGAGCAGTACTTC TRBJ2-7 . TRBV6-4 .
CASSYRDRVSGANVLTF TGCGCCAGCAGTTACCGGGACAGAGTCTCTGGGGCCAACGTCCTGACTTTC TRBJ2-6 TRBD1 TRBV5-1 .
CASSEAGGVMGEQYF TGTGCCAGCAGTGAAGCGGGCGGGGTAATGGGTGAGCAGTACTTC TRBJ2-7 . TRBV2 .
CASSLIPSPTGELFF TGTGCCAGCAGTTTAATCCCGAGCCCCACCGGGGAGCTGTTTTTT TRBJ2-2 . TRBV27 .
CASSHSTGANSNQPQHF TGCGCCAGCAGCCACTCTACAGGGGCCAATAGCAATCAGCCCCAGCATTTT TRBJ1-5 TRBD1 TRBV4-1 .
CASSQGSPTEAFF TGTGCCAGCAGTCAGGGGTCGCCCACTGAAGCTTTCTTT TRBJ1-1 . TRBV6-5 .
CASSLTRGTEAFF TGTGCCAGCAGCTTAACGAGGGGGACTGAAGCTTTCTTT TRBJ1-1 . TRBV7-3 .
CASRPGQALGHEQYF TGTGCCAGCAGGCCTGGACAGGCGTTGGGCCACGAGCAGTACTTC TRBJ2-7 TRBD1 TRBV5-6 .
CASSSRDSSYEQYF TGTGCCAGCAGTAGCCGGGACAGCTCCTACGAGCAGTACTTC TRBJ2-7 TRBD1 TRBV27 .
CASSNTHSYEQYF TGTGCCAGTAGTAACACCCACTCCTACGAGCAGTACTTC TRBJ2-7 . TRBV19 .
CASSDLRLLASSGNTIYF TGTGCCAGCAGTGACTTGCGACTGTTAGCCTCCTCTGGAAACACCATATATTTT TRBJ1-3 . TRBV2 .
CASSRFRPNTGELFF TGTGCCAGCAGCCGATTTAGGCCGAACACCGGGGAGCTGTTTTTT TRBJ2-2 . TRBV14 .
CASAQSRGSTDTQYF TGCGCCAGCGCCCAATCCAGGGGAAGCACAGATACGCAGTATTTT TRBJ2-3 . TRBV5-1 .
CASSYSPGTAYEQYF TGTGCCAGCAGTTACTCTCCAGGGACAGCCTACGAGCAGTACTTC TRBJ2-7 TRBD1 TRBV6-5 once
CASSYGSKEQYF TGTGCCAGCAGTTACGGGTCTAAGGAGCAGTACTTC TRBJ2-7 . TRBV6-5 .
CATSSLGRTGHGSYEQYF TGTGCCACCAGCAGTCTGGGGCGTACAGGCCATGGCTCCTACGAGCAGTACTTC TRBJ2-7 . TRBV15 .
CASSLWGDNEQFF TGTGCCAGCAGCTTATGGGGGGACAATGAGCAGTTCTTC TRBJ2-1 . TRBV11-2 .
CASSVDRRENQPQHF TGTGCCAGCAGCGTAGACAGGAGGGAAAATCAGCCCCAGCATTTT TRBJ1-5 . TRBV9 .
CASSSPGGVTDTQYF TGTGCCAGCAGTTCTCCGGGAGGGGTAACGGATACGCAGTATTTT TRBJ2-3 TRBD2 TRBV6-5 .
CASKRRQGFQPQHF TGTGCCAGCAAAAGAAGACAGGGATTTCAGCCCCAGCATTTT TRBJ1-5 TRBD1 TRBV28 few
CATSRGTLGSEQYF TGTGCCACCAGCAGAGGGACTTTGGGGTCCGAGCAGTACTTC TRBJ2-7 . TRBV15 .
CASGTGVDETQYF TGTGCCAGCGGGACAGGGGTGGACGAGACCCAGTACTTC TRBJ2-5 TRBD1 TRBV5-4 .
CASSLSRDRGNEQYF TGTGCCAGCAGCCTATCCCGGGACAGGGGCAACGAGCAGTACTTC TRBJ2-7 TRBD1 TRBV3-1/TRBV3-2 .
CASSVGTGEGYTF TGCGCCAGCAGCGTCGGGACAGGGGAGGGCTACACCTTC TRBJ1-2 TRBD1 TRBV5-1 .
CASSLVESQRVTDTQYF TGTGCCAGCAGTTTAGTGGAGAGTCAGCGGGTCACAGATACGCAGTATTTT TRBJ2-3 . TRBV28 .
CASTPRGIFSYEQYF TGTGCCAGCACCCCCCGGGGGATTTTCTCCTACGAGCAGTACTTC TRBJ2-7 . TRBV28 few
CASSQTKETQYF TGTGCCAGCAGTCAAACTAAAGAGACCCAGTACTTC TRBJ2-5 . TRBV12-3/TRBV12-4 few
CASSQERGPFTGLQYF TGCGCCAGCAGCCAAGAGAGAGGACCCTTTACAGGGCTGCAGTACTTC TRBJ2-7 . TRBV4-1 few
CASSQTRTSGGNEQFF TGTGCCAGCAGCCAGACCCGGACTAGCGGGGGCAATGAGCAGTTCTTC TRBJ2-1 TRBD2 TRBV3-1/TRBV3-2 once
CASSLGTGITDTQYF TGTGCCAGCTCACTGGGGACAGGGATAACAGATACGCAGTATTTT TRBJ2-3 TRBD1 TRBV18 few
CASSTTGFIEKLFF TGTGCCAGTAGCACGACAGGCTTTATCGAAAAACTGTTTTTT TRBJ1-4 . TRBV19 few
CASNGQVSSSTDTQYF TGTGCCAGCAATGGACAGGTCTCTTCTAGCACAGATACGCAGTATTTT TRBJ2-3 TRBD1 TRBV11-3 .
CASSPPWGHAFF TGTGCCAGTAGTCCCCCCTGGGGGCACGCTTTCTTT TRBJ1-1 . TRBV19 many
CASSKGDTDREERANTGELFF TGTGCCAGCAGCAAGGGGGATACCGACAGGGAGGAGAGAGCGAACACCGGGGAGCTGTTTTTT TRBJ2-2 . TRBV21-1 .
CASRLVTDTQYF TGTGCCAGCAGGCTAGTCACAGATACGCAGTATTTT TRBJ2-3 . TRBV6-5 .
CASSQRGVDSHEQYF TGTGCCAGCAGTCAAAGGGGGGTAGATTCTCACGAGCAGTACTTC TRBJ2-7 . TRBV2 .
CASSQVAGYGEQFF TGTGCCAGCAGCCAAGTGGCAGGTTATGGTGAGCAGTTCTTC TRBJ2-1 . TRBV3-1/TRBV3-2 once
CASSTQGIGELFF TGTGCCAGTAGCACACAGGGGATCGGGGAGCTGTTTTTT TRBJ2-2 TRBD1 TRBV19 .
CATSRDWGRGKTEAFF TGTGCCACCAGCAGAGATTGGGGGCGCGGAAAGACTGAAGCTTTCTTT TRBJ1-1 . TRBV15 few
CASSIVHNTEAFF TGTGCCAGTAGTATAGTACACAACACTGAAGCTTTCTTT TRBJ1-1 . TRBV19 .
CASSLNSRDGYTF TGTGCCAGCAGCTTAAATTCGAGGGATGGCTACACCTTC TRBJ1-2 . TRBV7-3 once
CASSYSGTHGYTF TGTGCCAGCAGTTACTCCGGAACCCATGGCTACACCTTC TRBJ1-2 . TRBV6-5 .
CASSLAGQGNTIYF TGTGCCAGCAGCTTGGCCGGACAGGGGAACACCATATATTTT TRBJ1-3 TRBD1 TRBV5-5 .
CASSITGDGGYQPQHF TGTGCCAGTAGTATCACGGGGGACGGCGGGTATCAGCCCCAGCATTTT TRBJ1-5 . TRBV19 .
CASSTGTSSTDTQYF TGTGCCAGCAGCACCGGGACATCTAGCACAGATACGCAGTATTTT TRBJ2-3 . TRBV5-5 .